This TCR beta chain was captured in a study of blood T cell repertoires in COVID-19 (dated by TCRdb to 2018 to 2021). Background for the entire study: ImmuneRACE Cohort 3 recovered participants were defined by two consecutive negative NP/OP PCR tests, healthcare professional clearance, or symptom resolution. Samples covering the acute and convalescent phases of COVID-19 were provided by collaborators in the United States, Italy and Spain. The prospective study material was composed of cDNA or gDNA derived from T cells, B-cell-depleted T cells, or PBMCs. The dataset comprised deeply sampled blood TCRbeta repertoires from subjects exposed to, actively infected with, or recovered from COVID-19. A freely available public database, intended as a resource for researchers studying the immune response to SARS-CoV-2, is where the repertoires were released. Samples came from the ongoing ImmuneRACE study (first 160 participants) plus 1,254 subjects from 6 global collaborators. Sample metadata almost always included a de-identified subject ID, COVID-19 status, age in years and sex. Where available, HLA class I and class II types were taken from metadata supplied by the sample provider and were not determined by assay-based typing.

Participants in the prospective study were enrolled through a virtual design, were aged about 18 to 100 years, and lived in about two dozen United States geographic areas. In the prospective study, participants were assigned to cohorts based on the clinical history participants reported in a screening survey and a study questionnaire. Mobile phlebotomists in the prospective study collected whole blood, serum and a nasopharyngeal or oropharyngeal swab from every participant. Additional blood draws and questionnaires over an approximately 2-month period could optionally be provided by prospective study participants. Before DNA extraction, prospective study blood samples were shipped either frozen or at room temperature. A word on this clone: Which antigen it targets is not known. Per-base qualities were not stored, and no clone one base away is much larger.

Broader findings and caveats from the paper: How much clinical and demographic metadata was included differed by source and by participant, and the metadata was provided uncurated.

The CDR3 runs 15 residues from the cysteine to the phenylalanine. The retained sequence is limited to the CDR3, 45 bases, with the frame set at the first base. A distance of 15 bases separates the germline ends of V and J, which lose 2 bases and 7 bases respectively. The germline V gene (reference sequence) supplies CDR1 LNHNV and CDR2 YYDKDF. TCRbeta CDR3 regions were amplified from genomic DNA using the immunoSEQ Assay, a bias-controlled multiplex PCR. As for the authors' bioinformatics: Nucleated cell counts per sample were estimated from amplification of reference gene primers within the assay. Sequence reads were collapsed and filtered to measure the absolute abundance of every unique TCRbeta CDR3 rearrangement. For each sample, productive Simpson clonality was calculated as the square root of Simpson's diversity index across productive rearrangements. Entries here come from immuneACCESS through TCRdb and include only in-frame sequences with V and J called. Some clones fail to appear in such tables; in the studies checked, an unresolved V gene covers under half of the shortfall, and the cause of the remainder is unknown. That table supplies the V and J calls and clone size; D and trimming were determined from the DNA. The sample table contains a few hundred thousand clones; only one count was recorded for 87% of them. The ten largest clones capture about 2.1% of the sample.

This receptor was obtained from a man in his forties or fifties in a cohort exposed to, infected with or recovered from COVID-19 (not recorded which). The specimen was PBMCs or T cells enriched from blood (not recorded which). The V and J segments used are TRBV15 and TRBJ2-1; the D gene is perhaps TRBD1, on 6 matching bases. The DNA reads TGTGCCACCAGCAGACAAACTACAGGGCTAAATGAGCAGTTCTTC. It is translated as CATSRQTTGLNEQFF.